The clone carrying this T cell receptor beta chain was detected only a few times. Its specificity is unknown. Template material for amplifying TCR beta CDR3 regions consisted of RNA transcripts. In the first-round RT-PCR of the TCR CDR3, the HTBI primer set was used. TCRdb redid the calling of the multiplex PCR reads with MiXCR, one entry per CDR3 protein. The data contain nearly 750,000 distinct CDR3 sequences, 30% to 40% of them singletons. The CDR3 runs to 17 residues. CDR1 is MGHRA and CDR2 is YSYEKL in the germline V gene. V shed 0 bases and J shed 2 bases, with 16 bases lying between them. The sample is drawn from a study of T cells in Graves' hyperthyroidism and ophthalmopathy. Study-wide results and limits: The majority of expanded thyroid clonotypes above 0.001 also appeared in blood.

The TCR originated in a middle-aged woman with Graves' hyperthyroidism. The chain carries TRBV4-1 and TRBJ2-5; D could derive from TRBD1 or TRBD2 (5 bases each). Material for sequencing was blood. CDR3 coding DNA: TGCGCCAGCAGCCAAGACGGACTCCCGGGGCTACAAGAGACCCAGTACTTC. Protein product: CASSQDGLPGLQETQYF.